This passage covers 24 T cell receptor beta chains from one sample sequenced in a study of T cell responses to AZD1222 COVID-19 vaccine. Only in-frame clones appear in the TCRdb table, and some are missing; sequencing was by immunoSEQ multiplex PCR. This sample yields about 140,000 clones, of which 85% to 95% are seen a single time; about 3% belongs to the top ten. Sequencing was performed on peripheral blood, taken on day 0 of AZD1222 vaccination. These receptors came from an adult in good health.

The V call is TRBV11-3, the J call TRBJ1-1; unclear D gene. This CDR3 contains 12 residues. CDR1 and CDR2 from the germline V gene are SGHNT and YENEEA. Trimming shortened V by 7 bases and J by 1 base, and 7 bases separated the two germline ends. CDR3 in amino acids: CASNKENTEAFF. CDR3 nucleotide sequence: TGTGCCAGCAATAAGGAGAACACTGAAGCTTTCTTT.

The V gene is TRBV7-9, the J gene TRBJ2-1; 8 nucleotides agree with TRBD2. The CDR3 length is 15 residues. V lost 4 bases to trimming and J lost 2 bases; unmatched junction nucleotides: 4. The germline gives CDR1 SEHNR, CDR2 FQNEAQ (reference sequence). The CDR3 DNA is TGTGCCAGCAGCTCCCAAGCGGGAGCCTACAATGAGCAGTTCTTC. Translation gives CASSSQAGAYNEQFF.

The rearrangement uses TRBV5-4 and TRBJ2-7; D unresolved. V lost 2 bases and J 0 bases, leaving 12 bases between the germline ends. CDR1 and CDR2 from the germline V gene are SGHNT and YYREEE (reference sequence). The CDR3 spans 15 residues. For the CDR3, the DNA is TGTGCCAGCAGCTTCAAGCGTGAGATCTCCTACGAGCAGTACTTC. It encodes CASSFKREISYEQYF. Full variable domain (outside the CDR3, taken from reference TRBV5-4 and TRBJ2-7): ETGVTQSPTHLIKTRGQQVTLRCSSQSGHNTVSWYQQALGQGPQFIFQYYREEENGRGNFPPRFSGLQFPNYSSELNVNALELDDSALYLCASSFKREISYEQYFGPGTRLTVT.

The chain couples TRBV2 to TRBJ2-3; D is unresolved. V gave up 4 bases and J gave up 2 bases, with 10 bases separating them. Germline V gene data show CDR1 as SNHLY and CDR2 as FYNNEI. The CDR3 is 14 residues long. In DNA form, the CDR3 reads TGTGCCAGCAGTGTCCGGCCTTCCACAGATACGCAGTATTTT. As protein: CASSVRPSTDTQYF.

The chain recombines TRBV5-4 with TRBJ2-3; no reliable D call. The CDR3 spans 11 residues. Germline CDR1 is SGHNT and CDR2 is YYREEE (reference sequence). V gave up 2 bases and J gave up 5 bases, with 3 bases separating them. For the CDR3, the DNA is TGTGCCAGCAGCTTTCTAGATACGCAGTATTTT. It is translated as CASSFLDTQYF. Full variable domain (outside the CDR3, taken from reference TRBV5-4 and TRBJ2-3): ETGVTQSPTHLIKTRGQQVTLRCSSQSGHNTVSWYQQALGQGPQFIFQYYREEENGRGNFPPRFSGLQFPNYSSELNVNALELDDSALYLCASSFLDTQYFGPGTRLTVL.

V usage is TRBV3-1 (or the pseudogene TRBV3-2) and J usage is TRBJ2-7, with D tentatively TRBD2 (6 bases). CDR1 is LGHDT, CDR2 YNNKEL, per germline (reference sequence). The CDR3 is 15 amino acids. V was shortened by 1 base and J by 6 bases, with 16 bases between the two germline ends. The CDR3 bases are TGTGCCAGCAGCCAAGTCCCAGGGAGGATCGTCGAGCAGTACTTC. Translation gives CASSQVPGRIVEQYF.

V gene TRBV11-2 combines with J gene TRBJ1-2; 12 bases agree with TRBD1. Trimming at V came to 4 bases and at J to 4 bases, leaving 10 bases not matched to a gene. Germline values: CDR1 SGHAT, CDR2 FQNNGV. The CDR3 runs 17 residues. In DNA form, the CDR3 reads TGTGCCAGCAGCTGGGGGACAGGGGGCACTTTAACCTATGGCTACACCTTC. It yields the protein CASSWGTGGTLTYGYTF.

This chain links TRBV28 with TRBJ2-2; D is unresolved. Trimming removed 8 bases from V and 5 bases from J, with 12 bases in between. The CDR3 covers 13 residues. Germline lookup yields CDR1 MDHEN and CDR2 SYDVKM. CDR3 sequence reads: CASRPGPTGELFF. CDR3 sequence (DNA): TGTGCCAGCCGGCCGGGTCCAACCGGGGAGCTGTTTTTT. The entire variable domain, with the rest obtained from reference TRBV28 and TRBJ2-2, is as follows: DVKVTQSSRYLVKRTGEKVFLECVQDMDHENMFWYRQDPGLGLRLIYFSYDVKMKEKGDIPEGYSVSREKKERFSLILESASTNQTSMYLCASRPGPTGELFFGEGSRLTVL.

V usage is TRBV5-1 and J usage is TRBJ1-1; D ambiguous. The CDR3 has 15 residues. The V and J ends lost 3 bases and 1 base respectively, with 13 bases between them. Germline loops: CDR1 SGHRS, CDR2 YFSETQ. Written as DNA, the CDR3 is TGCGCCAGCAGCTATACAGCGCTAACGAACACTGAAGCTTTCTTT. Amino acid sequence: CASSYTALTNTEAFF.

This rearrangement joins TRBV6-2 or TRBV6-3 to TRBJ1-5; no clear D. V shed 2 bases and J shed 7 bases, with 9 bases lying between them. Germline CDR1 is MNHEY and CDR2 is SVGEGT. The CDR3 has 13 amino acids. The CDR3 protein is CASSYGGQQPQHF. For the CDR3, the DNA is TGTGCCAGCAGTTACGGAGGGCAACAGCCCCAGCATTTT.

The rearrangement uses TRBV29-1 and TRBJ1-5; the D gene is possibly TRBD1 (5 bases). CDR3 size: 13 residues. Trimming removed 4 bases at V and 8 bases at J, with 15 bases between. Germline V gene data show CDR1 as SQVTM and CDR2 as ANQGSEA. As DNA, the CDR3 is TGCAGCGTTGGGGGGAGTTCAGGTGAGCCCCAGCATTTT. This codes for CSVGGSSGEPQHF.

V is TRBV4-1 and J is TRBJ2-5; possible D gene TRBD2, 6 bases. Germline V gene lookup returns CDR1 MGHRA and CDR2 YSYEKL. V lost 1 base to trimming and J lost 0 bases, with 18 bases between them. This CDR3 contains 18 residues. The DNA for the CDR3 is TGCGCCAGCAGCCAAGTCGGGCGGGGACGGGTGTACCAAGAGACCCAGTACTTC. It encodes CASSQVGRGRVYQETQYF.

This chain joins TRBV27 and TRBJ2-3, with 7 bases fitting TRBD2. Per the germline V gene, CDR1 is MNHEY and CDR2 is SMNVEV (reference sequence). V shed 4 bases and J 1 base; nucleotides not matched to a gene: 5. This CDR3 spans 15 amino acids. CDR3 sequence (DNA): TGTGCCAGCAGTTCTCTAGCGGAGGGCACAGATACGCAGTATTTT. Translated: CASSSLAEGTDTQYF.

This chain joins TRBV5-5 and TRBJ2-4; TRBD1 aligns across 10 bases. Germline trimming cut 3 bases from V and 7 bases from J; bases unmatched to any gene: 4. In germline, CDR1 is SGHKS, CDR2 YYEKEE (reference sequence). This CDR3 region has 14 residues. Here the CDR3 DNA reads TGTGCCAGCAGCTCCCCGGGACAGGGGAACATTCAGTACTTC. Translated, it gives CASSSPGQGNIQYF.

This chain uses TRBV18 with TRBJ1-2, with D possibly being TRBD1 (5 bases). Germline V lookup: CDR1 KGHSH, CDR2 LQKENI. The CDR3 has 15 residues. V shed 2 bases and J shed 3 bases, with 13 bases lying between them. The CDR3 nucleotides are TGTGCCAGCTCACCAAACGGCAGGGTTGACTATGGCTACACCTTC. It encodes CASSPNGRVDYGYTF.

This clone occurred once. The chain has TRBV10-3 and TRBJ2-1, with 7 bases that match TRBD1. Germline V gene sequence: CDR1 ENHRY, CDR2 SYGVKD. The CDR3 has 14 amino acids. The J segment lost 9 bases and the V segment lost 3 bases, leaving 8 bases of the junction unmatched. The CDR3 is CAISDWTGASEQFF. In DNA, the CDR3 is TGTGCCATCAGTGACTGGACAGGAGCGTCTGAGCAGTTCTTC.

This clone was picked up one time. This chain connects TRBV4-1 to TRBJ2-3; no clear D gene. V was shortened by 0 bases and J by 4 bases, with 14 bases between the two germline ends. This CDR3 contains 16 residues. The germline V gene encodes CDR1 MGHRA and CDR2 YSYEKL. The CDR3 bases are TGCGCCAGCAGCCAAGACTGGGGTCGTCGGGCAGATACGCAGTATTTT. Translating it yields CASSQDWGRRADTQYF.

The V gene is TRBV2, the J gene TRBJ1-2, with TRBD1 identical over 8 bases. Germline CDR1 is SNHLY and CDR2 is FYNNEI. Germline trimming cut 1 base from V and 8 bases from J; bases unmatched to any gene: 6. The CDR3 has 14 residues. This chain's CDR3 is CASSEVQGGGGYTF. CDR3 in DNA: TGTGCCAGCAGTGAAGTACAGGGGGGCGGAGGCTACACCTTC. The complete variable domain, with remaining parts taken from reference TRBV2 and TRBJ1-2, reads EPEVTQTPSHQVTQMGQEVILRCVPISNHLYFYWYRQILGQKVEFLVSFYNNEISEKSEIFDDQFSVERPDGSNFTLKIRSTKLEDSAMYFCASSEVQGGGGYTFGSGTRLTVV.

CDR3 loop: CASSLIGGHEQFF. The CDR3 DNA sequence: TGTGCCAGCAGCTTAATTGGAGGTCATGAGCAGTTCTTC. The V gene is TRBV11-3, the J gene TRBJ2-1, with D possibly TRBD2 on 5 matching bases. CDR1 SGHNT and CDR2 YENEEA come from the germline V gene. The CDR3 loop spans 13 amino acids. V lost 2 bases, J lost 8 bases, and 10 bases lay in between.

This chain links TRBV18 with TRBJ2-5; no clear D gene. CDR3 length: 12 amino acids. Germline V gene lookup returns CDR1 KGHSH and CDR2 LQKENI. Deletions cut 5 bases from V and 0 bases from J, with 4 bases between. The CDR3, as DNA: TGTGCCAGCTCAGAGTACCAAGAGACCCAGTACTTC. As protein: CASSEYQETQYF.

This sequence joins TRBV7-2 and TRBJ1-1; no definite D call. The V end lost 8 bases, the J end lost 2 bases, and 12 bases lay between the germline ends. The CDR3 has 13 residues. Per germline, CDR1 SGHTA and CDR2 FQGNSA. Here the CDR3 reads CASRGQLNTEAFF. In nucleotides, the CDR3 is TGTGCCAGCCGTGGGCAGTTAAACACTGAAGCTTTCTTT.

This sequence joins TRBV6-5 and TRBJ2-3, with 12 bases that match TRBD2. This CDR3 spans 16 amino acids. The germline CDR1 and CDR2 sequences are MNHEY and SVGAGI. J lost 7 bases, V lost 0 bases, and 5 bases had no gene match. The CDR3 region is CASSYSPSGGAYTQYF. CDR3 bases: TGTGCCAGCAGTTACTCTCCTAGCGGGGGGGCATATACGCAGTATTTT.

V gene TRBV2 combines with J gene TRBJ1-1, with a tentative D call TRBD1 (5 bases). The CDR3 totals 14 residues. The V gene lost 2 bases and the J gene lost 5 bases, with 12 bases spanning the gap. Germline loops: CDR1 SNHLY, CDR2 FYNNEI. CDR3 coding DNA: TGTGCCAGCAGTGAACTCGTGTGGGGGACTGAAGCTTTCTTT. Residues: CASSELVWGTEAFF.

This chain links TRBV12-1 with TRBJ1-1. TRBV12-1 is assigned pseudogene status. CDR3 length: 17 residues. CDR3 amino acids: CASSSPGRPLENTEAFF. In DNA, the CDR3 is TGTGCCAGCAGCTCACCTGGACGGCCTCTGGAAAACACTGAAGCTTTCTTT.